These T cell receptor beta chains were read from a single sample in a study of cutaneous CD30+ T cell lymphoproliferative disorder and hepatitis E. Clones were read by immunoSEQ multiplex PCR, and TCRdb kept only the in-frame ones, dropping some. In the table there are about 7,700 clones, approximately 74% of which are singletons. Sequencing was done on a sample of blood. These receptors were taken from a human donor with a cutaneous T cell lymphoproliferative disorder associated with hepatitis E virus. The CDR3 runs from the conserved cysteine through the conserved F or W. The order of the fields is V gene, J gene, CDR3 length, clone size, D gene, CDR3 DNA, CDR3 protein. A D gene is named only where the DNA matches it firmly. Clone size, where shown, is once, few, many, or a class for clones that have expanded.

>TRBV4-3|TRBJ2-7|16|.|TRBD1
TGCGCCAGCAGCCAAGATTCGACAGGGGTTCCCTACGAGCAGTACTTC
CASSQDSTGVPYEQYF
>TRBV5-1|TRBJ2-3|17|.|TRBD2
TGCGCCAGCAGCCTCCACCCGGGAGCGGGGGAAACAGATACGCAGTATTTT
CASSLHPGAGETDTQYF
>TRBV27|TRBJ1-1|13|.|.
TGTGCCAGCAGTTTTTGGGTCGACACTGAAGCTTTCTTT
CASSFWVDTEAFF
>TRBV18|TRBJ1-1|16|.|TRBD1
TGTGCCAGCTCACCTTTTCAGGGGGCGGCGAACACTGAAGCTTTCTTT
CASSPFQGAANTEAFF
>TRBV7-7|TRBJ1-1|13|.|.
TGTGCCAGCAGCCCAGCTCCTGGAAATGAAGCTTTCTTT
CASSPAPGNEAFF
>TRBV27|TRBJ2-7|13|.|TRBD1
TGTGCCAGCAGTGGGCAGGGGGCGTACGAGCAGTACTTC
CASSGQGAYEQYF
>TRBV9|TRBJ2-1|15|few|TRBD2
TGTGCCAGCAGCGCCCATAGCGGGGGGGACAATGAGCAGTTCTTC
CASSAHSGGDNEQFF
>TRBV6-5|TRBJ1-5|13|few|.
TGTGCCAGCGGAAAGGGGATCAATCAGCCCCAGCATTTT
CASGKGINQPQHF
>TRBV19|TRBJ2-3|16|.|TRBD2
TGTGCCAGTAGTATAATTTTAGCGGGAGGCACAGATACGCAGTATTTT
CASSIILAGGTDTQYF
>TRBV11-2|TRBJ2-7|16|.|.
TGTGCCAGCACCTCACTGGGGGGCGCCGGCTCCTACGAGCAGTACTTC
CASTSLGGAGSYEQYF
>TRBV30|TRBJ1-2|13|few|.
TGTGCCTGGAGTGTTACGGGGCCTTGGGGCTACACCTTC
CAWSVTGPWGYTF
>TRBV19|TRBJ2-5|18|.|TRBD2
TGTGCCAGTAGTAACGGACTAGCGGCAAAGATATCACAAGAGACCCAGTACTTC
CASSNGLAAKISQETQYF
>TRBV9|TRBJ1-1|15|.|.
TGTGCCAGCAGCGCCGATGGAGGGGCTGCGACTGAAGCTTTCTTT
CASSADGGAATEAFF
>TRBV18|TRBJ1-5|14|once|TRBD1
TGTGCCAGCTCATTGGACAGGGGGAATCAGCCCCAGCATTTT
CASSLDRGNQPQHF
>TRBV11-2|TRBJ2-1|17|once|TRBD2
TGTGCCAGCAGCGGCGGACTAGCGGGGGCCATTTACAATGAGCAGTTCTTC
CASSGGLAGAIYNEQFF
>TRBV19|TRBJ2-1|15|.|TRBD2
TGTGCCAGTAGTATGACTAGCGGGCGATACAATGAGCAGTTCTTC
CASSMTSGRYNEQFF
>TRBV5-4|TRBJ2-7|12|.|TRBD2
TGTGCCGGAGGTAGCGGGGATTACGAGCAGTACTTC
CAGGSGDYEQYF
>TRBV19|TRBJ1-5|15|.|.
TGTGCCAGTAGTACCAACAGGGCTGCTAATCAGCCCCAGCATTTT
CASSTNRAANQPQHF
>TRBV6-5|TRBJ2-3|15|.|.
TGTGCCAGCAGTTACCGGGACATTTTGGCAGATACGCAGTATTTT
CASSYRDILADTQYF
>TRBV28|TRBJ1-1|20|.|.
TGTGCCAGCAGTTTACGGGCAGACCCATGGGGGGTGACGGGGCTGACTGAAGCTTTCTTT
CASSLRADPWGVTGLTEAFF
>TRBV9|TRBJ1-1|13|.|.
TGTGCCAGCAGCGTCGAAATGAACACTGAAGCTTTCTTT
CASSVEMNTEAFF
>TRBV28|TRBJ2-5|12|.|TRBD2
TGTGCCAGCAGGACTAGCGTAAAGACCCAGTACTTC
CASRTSVKTQYF
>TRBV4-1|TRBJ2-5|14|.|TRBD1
TGCGCCAGCAGCCAAGTACAGGGGGCAGAGACCCAGTACTTC
CASSQVQGAETQYF
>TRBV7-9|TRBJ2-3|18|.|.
TGTGCCAGCAGCCGAACAAGCGGGCAGGGGAAGGGGGCAGATACGCAGTATTTT
CASSRTSGQGKGADTQYF
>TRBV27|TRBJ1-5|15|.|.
TGTGCCAGCAGCAGAGACATCCTTAGCAATCAGCCCCAGCATTTT
CASSRDILSNQPQHF